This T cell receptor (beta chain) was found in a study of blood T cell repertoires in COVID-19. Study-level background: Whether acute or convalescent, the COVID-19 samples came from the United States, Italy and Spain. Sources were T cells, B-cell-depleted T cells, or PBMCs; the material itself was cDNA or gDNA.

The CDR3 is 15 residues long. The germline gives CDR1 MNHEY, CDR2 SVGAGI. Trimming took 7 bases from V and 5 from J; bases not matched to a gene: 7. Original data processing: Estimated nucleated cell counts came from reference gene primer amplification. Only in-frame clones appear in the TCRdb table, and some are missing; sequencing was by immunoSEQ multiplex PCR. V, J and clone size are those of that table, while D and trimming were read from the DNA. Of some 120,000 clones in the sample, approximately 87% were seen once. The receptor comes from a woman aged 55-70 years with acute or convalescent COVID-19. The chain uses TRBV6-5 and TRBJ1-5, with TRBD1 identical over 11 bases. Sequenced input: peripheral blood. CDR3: CASIPGTGGDQPQHF. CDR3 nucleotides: TGTGCCAGCATACCCGGGACAGGGGGGGATCAGCCCCAGCATTTT.